This T cell receptor beta chain came from a study of blood T cell repertoires in COVID-19. Donors of Cohort 3 who recovered were those that had two negative PCRs, clearance, or symptom resolution. V lost 0 bases, J lost 4 bases, and 9 bases lay in between. The length of the CDR3 is 15 residues. Per germline, CDR1 MNHEY and CDR2 SVGAGI. Authors' processing steps: Counts of nucleated cells, estimated from reference gene primer amplification, were obtained. TCRdb's table, derived via immunoSEQ multiplex PCR, lists solely in-frame clones and lacks some. That table gives V, J and clone size, and the DNA gave D and trimming. The sample carries approximately 490,000 clones, roughly 90% recorded once.

The receptor was isolated from a woman aged 18-30 years who had recovered from COVID-19. The J gene is TRBJ1-4, the V gene TRBV6-5; the D gene is possibly TRBD1 (5 bases). Source material: PBMCs or T cells enriched from blood (not recorded which). The CDR3 is CASSYSGGINEKLFF. The CDR3 nucleotides read TGTGCCAGCAGTTACTCCGGGGGGATTAATGAAAAACTGTTTTTT.